This TCR beta chain was identified during a study of CD8 T cell repertoires and HIV-1 epitope variants. Study at large: Controls were a CMV, EBV and flu peptide pool, Ebola AY9 negative control, and no-peptide well. Enriched T cells were co-cultured with equal autologous T cell-negative cells.

Data came from immunoSEQ multiplex PCR; TCRdb stores just in-frame clones and leaves some out. This sample carries 5,200 or so clones, about three fifths of them seen once, and the ten largest clones take roughly 44%. Broader study findings: The TAALDMSHF plasma variant had no responses, unlike KF9 (about five clonotypes) and HW9 (one). Most of the nine antigen-specific clonotypes appeared cross-reactive to autologous or escape variants.

Turning to this clone: Its cognate antigen is unknown.

The source is a male donor with HIV. The sequenced sample was cultured CD8+ T cells derived from PBMCs.

The CDR3 spells CASSQGGVALSYEQYF. The CDR3 DNA reads TGTGCCAGCAGCCAAGGCGGGGTAGCCCTTAGCTACGAGCAGTACTTC. The chain uses TRBV4-2 and TRBJ2-7, with TRBD2 as a possible D gene (6 bases). This CDR3 has 16 residues. Trimming removed 1 base from V and 3 bases from J, with 16 bases in between. The germline gives CDR1 LGHNA, CDR2 YNFKEQ.